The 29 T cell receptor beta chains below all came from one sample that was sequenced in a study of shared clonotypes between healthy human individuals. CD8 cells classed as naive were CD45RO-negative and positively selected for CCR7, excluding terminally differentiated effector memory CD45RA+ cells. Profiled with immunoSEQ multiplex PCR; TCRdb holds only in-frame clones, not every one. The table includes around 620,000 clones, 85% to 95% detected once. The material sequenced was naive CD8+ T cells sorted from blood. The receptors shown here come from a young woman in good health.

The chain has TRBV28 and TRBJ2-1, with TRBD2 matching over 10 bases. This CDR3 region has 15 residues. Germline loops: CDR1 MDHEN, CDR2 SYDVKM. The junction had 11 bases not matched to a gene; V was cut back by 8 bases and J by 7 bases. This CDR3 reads CASQWGLAGENEQFF. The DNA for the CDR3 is TGTGCCAGCCAGTGGGGTCTAGCGGGAGAGAATGAGCAGTTCTTC.

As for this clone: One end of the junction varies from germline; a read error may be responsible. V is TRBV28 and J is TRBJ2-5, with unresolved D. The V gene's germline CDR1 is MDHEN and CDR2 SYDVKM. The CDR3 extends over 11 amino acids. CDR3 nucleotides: TGTGCCAGCAGGAGCACCGGGCACCCCCACTTC. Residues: CASRSTGHPHF.

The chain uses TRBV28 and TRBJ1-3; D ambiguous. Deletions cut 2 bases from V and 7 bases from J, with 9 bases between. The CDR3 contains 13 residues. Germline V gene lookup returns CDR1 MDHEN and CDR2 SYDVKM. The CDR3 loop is CASSLGFGNTIYF. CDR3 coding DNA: TGTGCCAGCAGTTTAGGGTTCGGGAACACCATATATTTT.

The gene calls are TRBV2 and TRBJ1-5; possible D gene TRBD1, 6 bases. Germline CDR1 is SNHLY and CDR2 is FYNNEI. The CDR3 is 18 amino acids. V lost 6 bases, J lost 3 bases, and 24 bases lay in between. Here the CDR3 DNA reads TGTGCCAGCAGGCGTCTCCCGTCCACTACAGGGATCAATCAGCCCCAGCATTTT. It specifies CASRRLPSTTGINQPQHF.

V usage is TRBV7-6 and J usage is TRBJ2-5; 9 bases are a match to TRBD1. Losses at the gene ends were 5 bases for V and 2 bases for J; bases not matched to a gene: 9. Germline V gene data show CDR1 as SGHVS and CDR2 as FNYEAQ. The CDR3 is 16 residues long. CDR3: CASSPLAGTGQETQYF. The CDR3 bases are TGTGCCAGCAGCCCTCTAGCCGGGACAGGGCAAGAGACCCAGTACTTC. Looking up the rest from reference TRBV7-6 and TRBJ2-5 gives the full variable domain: GAGVSQSPRYKVTKRGQDVALRCDPISGHVSLYWYRQALGQGPEFLTYFNYEAQQDKSGLPNDRFSAERPEGSISTLTIQRTEQRDSAMYRCASSPLAGTGQETQYFGPGTRLLVL.

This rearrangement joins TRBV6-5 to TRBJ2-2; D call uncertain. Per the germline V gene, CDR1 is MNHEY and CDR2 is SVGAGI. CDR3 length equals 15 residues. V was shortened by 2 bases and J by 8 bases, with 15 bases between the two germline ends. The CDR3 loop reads CASSYRAAESGELFF. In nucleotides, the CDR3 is TGTGCCAGCAGTTACCGGGCTGCCGAGAGTGGGGAGCTGTTTTTT.

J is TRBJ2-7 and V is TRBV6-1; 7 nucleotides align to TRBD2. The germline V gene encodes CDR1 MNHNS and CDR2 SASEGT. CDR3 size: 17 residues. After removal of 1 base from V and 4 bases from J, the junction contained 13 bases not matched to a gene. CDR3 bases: TGTGCCAGCAGTGAAGGTAGAATGGGACTAAGCCGGTACGAGCAGTACTTC. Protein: CASSEGRMGLSRYEQYF.

The CDR3 bases are TGTGCCAGTAGTATCCGGGACTCCTACCCCGCGGACACTGAAGCTTTCTTT. Translating gives CASSIRDSYPADTEAFF. The V and J genes are TRBV19 and TRBJ1-1, with D possibly being TRBD1 (5 bases). The CDR3 spans 17 residues. In germline, CDR1 is LNHDA, CDR2 SQIVND (reference sequence). V lost 3 bases and J 3 bases, leaving 20 bases between the germline ends.

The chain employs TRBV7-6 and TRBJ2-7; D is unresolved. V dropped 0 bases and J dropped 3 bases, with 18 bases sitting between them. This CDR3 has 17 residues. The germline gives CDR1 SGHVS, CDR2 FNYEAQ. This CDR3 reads CASSLAPGPQRSYEQYF. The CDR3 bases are TGTGCCAGCAGCTTAGCTCCCGGGCCTCAGCGTAGCTACGAGCAGTACTTC. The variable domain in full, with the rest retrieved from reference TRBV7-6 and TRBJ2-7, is GAGVSQSPRYKVTKRGQDVALRCDPISGHVSLYWYRQALGQGPEFLTYFNYEAQQDKSGLPNDRFSAERPEGSISTLTIQRTEQRDSAMYRCASSLAPGPQRSYEQYFGPGTRLTVT.

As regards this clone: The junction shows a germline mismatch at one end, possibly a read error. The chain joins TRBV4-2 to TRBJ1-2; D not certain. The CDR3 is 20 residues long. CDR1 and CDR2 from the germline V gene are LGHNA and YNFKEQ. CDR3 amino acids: CANSSQSPPKVQPCNYGYTF. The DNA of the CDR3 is TGTGCCAACAGCAGCCAAAGTCCGCCTAAAGTCCAGCCCTGTAACTATGGCTACACCTTC.

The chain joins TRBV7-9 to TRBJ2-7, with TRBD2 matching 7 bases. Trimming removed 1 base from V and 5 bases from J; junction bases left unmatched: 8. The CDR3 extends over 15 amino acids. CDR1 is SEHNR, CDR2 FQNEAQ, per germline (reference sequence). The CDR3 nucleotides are TGTGCCAGCAGCTTAGAGGGAGGGAGTGCCCACGAGCAGTACTTC. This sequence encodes CASSLEGGSAHEQYF.

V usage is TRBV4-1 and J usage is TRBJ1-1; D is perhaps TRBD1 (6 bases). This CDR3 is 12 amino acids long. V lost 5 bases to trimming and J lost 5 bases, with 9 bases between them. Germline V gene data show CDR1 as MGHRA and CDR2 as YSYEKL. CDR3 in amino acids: CASSKTGTEAFF. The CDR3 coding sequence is TGCGCCAGCAGCAAAACAGGGACTGAAGCTTTCTTT.

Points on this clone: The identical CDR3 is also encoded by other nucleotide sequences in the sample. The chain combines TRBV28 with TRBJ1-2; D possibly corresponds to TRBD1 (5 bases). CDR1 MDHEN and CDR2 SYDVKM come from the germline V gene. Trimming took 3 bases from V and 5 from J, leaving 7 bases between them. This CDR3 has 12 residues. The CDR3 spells CASSFKGYGYTF. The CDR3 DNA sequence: TGTGCCAGCAGTTTTAAGGGGTATGGCTACACCTTC.

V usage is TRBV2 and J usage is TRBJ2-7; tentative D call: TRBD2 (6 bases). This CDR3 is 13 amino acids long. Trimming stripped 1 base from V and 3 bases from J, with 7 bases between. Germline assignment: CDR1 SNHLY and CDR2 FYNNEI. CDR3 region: CASSEVEGYEQYF. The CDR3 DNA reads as TGTGCCAGCAGTGAAGTGGAGGGCTACGAGCAGTACTTC.

The CDR3 protein is CASSSEGLAGVFVTYEQYF. The CDR3 nucleotides are TGTGCCAGCAGCTCCGAGGGACTAGCGGGAGTATTCGTTACCTACGAGCAGTACTTC. The chain recombines TRBV28 with TRBJ2-7, with 14 bases lining up with TRBD2. Looked up from germline, CDR1 is MDHEN and CDR2 is SYDVKM. CDR3 length: 19 residues. Trimming took 6 bases from V and 2 from J; bases not matched to a gene: 15.

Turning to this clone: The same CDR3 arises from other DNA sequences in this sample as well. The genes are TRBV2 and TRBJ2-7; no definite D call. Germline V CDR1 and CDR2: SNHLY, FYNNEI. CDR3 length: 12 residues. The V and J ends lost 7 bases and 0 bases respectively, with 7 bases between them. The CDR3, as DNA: TGTGCCAGCACCAAAGACTCCTACGAGCAGTACTTC. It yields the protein CASTKDSYEQYF.

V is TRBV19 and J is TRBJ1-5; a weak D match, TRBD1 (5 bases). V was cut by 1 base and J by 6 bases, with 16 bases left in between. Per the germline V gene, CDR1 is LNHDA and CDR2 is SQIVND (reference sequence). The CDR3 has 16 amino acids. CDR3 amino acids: CASSIGEGSRGQPQHF. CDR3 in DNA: TGTGCCAGTAGTATAGGCGAGGGGTCGAGGGGTCAGCCCCAGCATTTT. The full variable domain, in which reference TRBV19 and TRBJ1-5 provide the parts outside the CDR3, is DGGITQSPKYLFRKEGQNVTLSCEQNLNHDAMYWYRQDPGQGLRLIYYSQIVNDFQKGDIAEGYSVSREKKESFPLTVTSAQKNPTAFYLCASSIGEGSRGQPQHFGDGTRLSIL.

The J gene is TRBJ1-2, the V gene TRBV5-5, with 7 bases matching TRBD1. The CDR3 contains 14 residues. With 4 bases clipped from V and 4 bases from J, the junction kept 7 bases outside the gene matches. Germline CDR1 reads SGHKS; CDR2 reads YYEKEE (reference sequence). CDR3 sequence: CASSLWDSFYGYTF. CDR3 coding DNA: TGTGCCAGCAGCCTATGGGACAGTTTCTATGGCTACACCTTC.

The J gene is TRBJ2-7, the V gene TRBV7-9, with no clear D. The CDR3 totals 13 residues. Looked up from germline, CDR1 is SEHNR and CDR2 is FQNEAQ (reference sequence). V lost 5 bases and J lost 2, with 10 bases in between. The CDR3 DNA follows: TGTGCCAGCAGCGATTCTCTTGCCTACGAGCAGTACTTC. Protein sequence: CASSDSLAYEQYF.

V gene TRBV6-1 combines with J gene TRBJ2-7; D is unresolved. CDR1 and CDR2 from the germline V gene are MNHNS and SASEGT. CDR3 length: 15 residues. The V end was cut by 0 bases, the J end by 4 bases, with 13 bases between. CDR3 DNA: TGTGCCAGCAGTGAAGCGGTCCTTTTTTGGTACGAGCAGTACTTC. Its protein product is CASSEAVLFWYEQYF.

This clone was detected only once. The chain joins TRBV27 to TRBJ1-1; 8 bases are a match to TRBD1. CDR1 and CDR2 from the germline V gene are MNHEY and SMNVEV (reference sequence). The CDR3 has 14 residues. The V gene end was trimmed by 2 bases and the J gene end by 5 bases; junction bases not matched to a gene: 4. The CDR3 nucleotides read TGTGCCAGCAGTTTAGTCAGGGGGCGTACTGAAGCTTTCTTT. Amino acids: CASSLVRGRTEAFF.

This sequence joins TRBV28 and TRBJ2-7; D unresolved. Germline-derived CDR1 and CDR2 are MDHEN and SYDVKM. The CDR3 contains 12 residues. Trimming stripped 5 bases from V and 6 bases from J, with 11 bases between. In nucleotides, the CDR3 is TGTGCCAGCAGTACGGGTAGCCTCGAGCAGTACTTC. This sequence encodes CASSTGSLEQYF.

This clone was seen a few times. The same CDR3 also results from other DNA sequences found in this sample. CDR3 sequence reads: CASSLAAQETQYF. DNA for the CDR3: TGTGCCAGCAGCTTGGCAGCTCAAGAGACCCAGTACTTC. The chain combines TRBV5-4 with TRBJ2-5, with D hard to call. CDR1 and CDR2 (germline): SGHNT, YYREEE (reference sequence). V was pared by 0 bases and J by 2 bases, with 5 bases between. This CDR3 region has 13 residues.

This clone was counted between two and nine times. CDR3 sequence (DNA): TGTGCCAGCAGCTTCGGAGGGATGGACTATGGCTACACCTTC. It is translated as CASSFGGMDYGYTF. V gene TRBV5-4 combines with J gene TRBJ1-2; D uncertain. CDR1 is SGHNT, CDR2 YYREEE, per germline (reference sequence). This CDR3 has 14 amino acids. V lost 2 bases and J lost 3, with 11 bases in between.

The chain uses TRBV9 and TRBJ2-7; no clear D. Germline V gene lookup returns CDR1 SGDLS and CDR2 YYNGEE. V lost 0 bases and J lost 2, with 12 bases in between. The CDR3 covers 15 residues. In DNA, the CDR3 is TGTGCCAGCAGCGTAGATGGCACCCCAGCCTACGAGCAGTACTTC. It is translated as CASSVDGTPAYEQYF.

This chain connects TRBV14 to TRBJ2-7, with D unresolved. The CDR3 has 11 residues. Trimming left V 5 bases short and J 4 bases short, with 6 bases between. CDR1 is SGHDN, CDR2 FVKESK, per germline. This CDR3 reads CASSGNYEQYF. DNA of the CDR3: TGTGCCAGCAGCGGCAATTACGAGCAGTACTTC. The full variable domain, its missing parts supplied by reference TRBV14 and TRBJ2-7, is EAGVTQFPSHSVIEKGQTVTLRCDPISGHDNLYWYRRVMGKEIKFLLHFVKESKQDESGMPNNRFLAERTGGTYSTLKVQPAELEDSGVYFCASSGNYEQYFGPGTRLTVT.

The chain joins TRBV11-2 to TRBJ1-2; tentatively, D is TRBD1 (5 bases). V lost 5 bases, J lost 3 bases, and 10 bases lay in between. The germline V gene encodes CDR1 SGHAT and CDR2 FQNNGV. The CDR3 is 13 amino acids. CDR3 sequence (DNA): TGTGCCAGCAGCAAAGACAGAGACTATGGCTACACCTTC. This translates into CASSKDRDYGYTF.

In nucleotides, the CDR3 is TGCAGCGTTGTACCTAGCGGGTACAGGGAGACCCAGTACTTC. Its protein product is CSVVPSGYRETQYF. The chain links TRBV29-1 to TRBJ2-5; TRBD2 matches 8 bases. Germline values: CDR1 SQVTM, CDR2 ANQGSEA. The trim removed 4 bases at V and 5 bases at J, leaving 9 bases unmatched. The length of the CDR3 is 14 residues.

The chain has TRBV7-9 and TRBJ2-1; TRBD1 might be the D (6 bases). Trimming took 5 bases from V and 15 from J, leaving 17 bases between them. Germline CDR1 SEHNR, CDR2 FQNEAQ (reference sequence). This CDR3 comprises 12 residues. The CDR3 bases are TGTGCCAGCAGCGAGCCGGGACACTGGTTGTTCTTC. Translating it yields CASSEPGHWLFF.